The clone carrying this T cell receptor (beta chain) is deemed medium-sized. Blood genomic DNA input for TRB amplification was about 220-500 ng. This entry comes from a study of T and B cells in COVID-19 patients. Study background: Peripheral blood came from COVID-19 patients with active infection or after recovery. The recovered patients had mostly mild to moderate COVID-19 with outpatient management.

V was cut by 5 bases and J by 5 bases, with 12 bases left in between. The CDR3 totals 13 residues. Germline-derived CDR1 and CDR2 are SGHNT and YENEEA. BIOMED2 TRB-A/B primer pools were used in multiplex TRB PCR. TCRdb re-derived calls from the multiplex PCR reads in MiXCR, one entry per CDR3 protein. The repertoire has nearly 15,000 distinct CDR3 sequences, roughly 29% of them found once; the top ten carry more than 0.9%. The sequence came from a human donor who had recovered from COVID-19. What was sequenced was blood. The chain has TRBV11-3 and TRBJ2-5, with D possibly called TRBD1 or TRBD2 (6 bases each). The CDR3 here is CASSEGGQETQYF. CDR3 DNA sequence: TGTGCCAGCAGCGAGGGGGGTCAGGAGACCCAGTACTTC. The complete variable domain, with remaining parts taken from reference TRBV11-3 and TRBJ2-5, reads EAGVVQSPRYKIIEKKQPVAFWCNPISGHNTLYWYLQNLGQGPELLIRYENEEAVDDSQLPKDRFSAERLKGVDSTLKIQPAELGDSAVYLCASSEGGQETQYFGPGTRLLVL.